These T cell receptor beta chains were read from a single sample in a study of cytomegalovirus exposure and HLA in healthy donors. Libraries were prepared by immunoSEQ multiplex PCR; TCRdb keeps only in-frame clonotypes and omits some of them. In the table there are about 180,000 clones, roughly 81% of which are singletons. Sequenced input: PBMCs. The receptors originated from a girl between 10 and 17 years old in good health and CMV-seropositive. Both conserved end residues are part of each CDR3. A D gene is named only where the DNA matches it firmly. Not every row has a clone size; where given, it reads once, few, many or a size class.

>NA|NA|TRBV14|TRBJ2-7
TGTGCCAGCAGCCACAGTTCCTACGAGCAGTACTTC
CASSHSSYEQYF
>NA|NA|TRBV27|TRBJ1-3
TGTGCCAGCAGTTTAGCAGGGTCGGGAAACACCATATATTTT
CASSLAGSGNTIYF
>TRBD1|once|TRBV6-4|TRBJ1-2
TGTGCCAGCAGCCCCGGGACAGAGTTCTATGGCTACACCTTC
CASSPGTEFYGYTF
>NA|NA|TRBV18|TRBJ2-7
TGTGCCAGCTCACCAGGTCTGGGGGCGGTACCATACGAGCAGTACTTC
CASSPGLGAVPYEQYF
>NA|NA|TRBV27|TRBJ2-7
TGTGCCAGCAGCTCGAGGTTCCCCTACGAGCAGTACTTC
CASSSRFPYEQYF
>NA|once|TRBV7-8|TRBJ1-1
TGTGCCAGCAGCCCAAGGACGGGGGACACTGAAGCTTTCTTT
CASSPRTGDTEAFF
>NA|NA|TRBV4-2|TRBJ2-1
TGTGCCAGCAGCCAAGGGGGAGCGAGCGATGAGCAGTTCTTC
CASSQGGASDEQFF
>TRBD2|NA|TRBV9|TRBJ2-1
TGTGCCAGCAGCGTATCTAGCGGAGACAATGAGCAGTTCTTC
CASSVSSGDNEQFF
>NA|NA|TRBV7-8|TRBJ2-7
TGTGCCAGCAGCTTAGTATTTACCGCGGGGTACGAGCAGTACTTC
CASSLVFTAGYEQYF
>NA|NA|TRBV27|TRBJ1-2
TGTGCCAGCAGTTTGCGGGGAAACTATGGCTACACCTTC
CASSLRGNYGYTF
>NA|few|TRBV5-8|TRBJ1-1
TGTGCCAGCAGCTTGGCCGGAATGCGTCAGGGGACTGAAGCTTTCTTT
CASSLAGMRQGTEAFF
>NA|NA|TRBV21-1|TRBJ2-7
TGTGCCAGCAGCTCCCCTCTGGGACAGGGAAGCTACGAGCAGTACTTC
CASSSPLGQGSYEQYF
>TRBD2|NA|TRBV4-1|TRBJ2-2
TGCGCCAGCAGCCCCACCCCGGGACTAGTTGCCGGGGAGCTGTTTTTT
CASSPTPGLVAGELFF
>NA|few|TRBV5-1|TRBJ2-2
TGCGCCAGCAGCTTTGGGGCGGGATTAAACACCGGGGAGCTGTTTTTT
CASSFGAGLNTGELFF
>TRBD1|NA|TRBV30|TRBJ1-5
TGTGCCTGGAGCTCAGGGGGCCGGAATCAGCCCCAGCATTTT
CAWSSGGRNQPQHF
>NA|NA|TRBV2|TRBJ2-3
TGTGCCAGCAGTGAAGCGCTTCAGGGGTTTGGAACAGATACGCAGTATTTT
CASSEALQGFGTDTQYF
>NA|NA|TRBV5-5|TRBJ2-5
TGTGCCAGCAGCTTCAGGACCGCGGAGGGACCCCAGTACTTC
CASSFRTAEGPQYF
>TRBD1|NA|TRBV18|TRBJ1-6
TGTGCCAGCTCACCCGACAGGGTAAATTCACCCCTCCACTTT
CASSPDRVNSPLHF
>NA|once|TRBV19|TRBJ1-4
TGTGCCAGTAGCGACAGCGCAACTAATGAAAAACTGTTTTTT
CASSDSATNEKLFF
>TRBD1|NA|TRBV6-1|TRBJ1-1
TGTGCCAGCAGAAGAGACAGGGTTGGGACTGAAGCTTTCTTT
CASRRDRVGTEAFF